The 29 T cell receptor beta chains given below trace back to one sample, sequenced in a study of T-cell memory formation after mild COVID-19. TCRdb re-called the 5' RACE reads with MiXCR, one entry per CDR3 protein. This sample carries 200,000 to 250,000 distinct CDR3 sequences, over 9% of them seen once, and the ten largest clones take 3.5%. What was sequenced was PBMCs or a T cell subset sorted from them (not recorded which). Every receptor here comes from a young man who had mild COVID-19 (a few samples of this study predate the infection). Cell type and time point are not known.

This clonotype was detected only a few times. This chain uses TRBV5-1 with TRBJ1-6; D ambiguous. From germline, CDR1 is SGHRS and CDR2 YFSETQ. V shed 0 bases and J shed 14 bases, with 21 bases lying between them. This CDR3 is 16 amino acids long. The chain's CDR3 is CASSLVADPPMFTLHF. CDR3 bases: TGCGCCAGCAGCTTGGTAGCCGATCCGCCGATGTTCACCCTCCACTTT.

Only a few counts were recorded for this clonotype. The chain has TRBV7-2 and TRBJ1-2; D is undetermined. V was shortened by 3 bases and J by 5 bases, with 13 bases between the two germline ends. The CDR3 spans 14 residues. Germline V gene data show CDR1 as SGHTA and CDR2 as FQGNSA. The CDR3 DNA sequence: TGTGCCAGCAGCTTGTTCTCGGGCGCTTATGGCTACACCTTC. It codes for CASSLFSGAYGYTF.

CDR3 coding DNA: TGCAGTGCTAGAGATATAGGGAGCTCCTATAATTCACCCCTCCACTTT. Its protein product is CSARDIGSSYNSPLHF. This chain uses TRBV20-1 with TRBJ1-6; unclear D gene. CDR3 length: 16 residues. V lost 0 bases to trimming and J lost 0 bases, with 9 bases between them. Germline V gene sequence: CDR1 DFQATT, CDR2 SNEGSKA (reference sequence).

V is TRBV28 and J is TRBJ1-2; D is possibly TRBD1 (6 bases). Germline V gene data show CDR1 as MDHEN and CDR2 as SYDVKM. This CDR3 comprises 14 residues. Between the trimmed V and J ends, which lost 2 bases and 8 bases, there was a span of 15 bases. Written as DNA, the CDR3 is TGTGCCAGCAGTTTACCCGGGACAAACCGAGGCTACACCTTC. It encodes CASSLPGTNRGYTF.

The genes are TRBV7-9 and TRBJ2-7; D is ambiguous. V was pared by 1 base and J by 4 bases, with 17 bases between. CDR1 and CDR2 from the germline V gene are SEHNR and FQNEAQ (reference sequence). The CDR3 totals 16 residues. This CDR3 reads CASSLVAGRSSYEQYF. CDR3 in DNA: TGTGCCAGCAGCTTAGTTGCTGGACGGAGCAGTTACGAGCAGTACTTC.

The chain carries TRBV7-2 and TRBJ2-1; 8 bases agree with TRBD2. The J segment lost 6 bases and the V segment lost 1 base, leaving 8 bases of the junction unmatched. Germline CDR1 and CDR2: SGHTA and FQGNSA. The CDR3 is made up of 16 amino acids. The CDR3 bases are TGTGCCAGCAGCTTAGTATTTCGGGGGGGCTCCAATGAGCAGTTCTTC. Its translation: CASSLVFRGGSNEQFF.

CDR3 nucleotides: TGTGCCTGGAGTGTAGGGGGTTGGGACCGGGGGACCTACACCTTC. The encoded protein is CAWSVGGWDRGTYTF. The J gene is TRBJ1-2, the V gene TRBV30; weak D call: TRBD1 (6 bases). The CDR3 spans 15 residues. V lost 0 bases and J 10 bases, leaving 21 bases between the germline ends. The germline V gene encodes CDR1 GTSNPN and CDR2 SVGIG (reference sequence).

The chain recombines TRBV6-6 with TRBJ1-3; D unresolved. Trimming cost V 2 bases and J 0 bases, with 8 bases left between them. The length of the CDR3 is 15 residues. Germline V gene data show CDR1 as MNHNY and CDR2 as SVGAGI (reference sequence). The CDR3 DNA sequence: TGTGCCAGCAGTTACAGAGGAAGCTCTGGAAACACCATATATTTT. Translated, it gives CASSYRGSSGNTIYF.

This clonotype was recorded many times. The chain uses TRBV24-1 and TRBJ2-5; TRBD2 might be the D (5 bases). The ends were cut back, 2 bases at V and 0 bases at J, with 9 bases in the middle. The CDR3 runs 15 residues. CDR1 and CDR2 from the germline V gene are KGHDR and SFDVKD. The chain's CDR3 is CATSDSGKYQETQYF. The CDR3 coding sequence is TGTGCCACCAGTGATTCGGGAAAGTACCAAGAGACCCAGTACTTC.

The gene calls are TRBV7-2 and TRBJ1-3; the D is unclear. Trimming left V 3 bases short and J 4 bases short, with 7 bases between. The CDR3 spans 13 residues. Germline V gene sequence: CDR1 SGHTA, CDR2 FQGNSA. CDR3 residues: CASSFLGGNTIYF. CDR3 sequence (DNA): TGTGCCAGCAGCTTTCTGGGAGGAAACACCATATATTTT.

CDR3 coding DNA: TGCGCCAGCAGCCCTGTCAGTACTGGAAACACCATATATTTT. Translated: CASSPVSTGNTIYF. The rearrangement joins TRBV5-1 to TRBJ1-3; D unclear. Germline V gene sequence: CDR1 SGHRS, CDR2 YFSETQ. V was clipped by 4 bases and J by 2 bases, with 10 bases between them. The CDR3 has 14 residues.

This clonotype showed up just a few times. J is TRBJ2-5 and V is TRBV4-1, with 8 bases matching TRBD1. This CDR3 spans 16 amino acids. With 4 bases clipped from V and 4 bases from J, the junction kept 11 bases outside the gene matches. CDR1 and CDR2 from the germline V gene are MGHRA and YSYEKL. The CDR3 loop reads CASSRSTRGRGETQYF. The CDR3 DNA reads as TGCGCCAGCAGCCGGAGTACCAGGGGGCGCGGAGAGACCCAGTACTTC.

This clonotype was seen ten or more times. The V call is TRBV12-3 or TRBV12-4, the J call TRBJ1-5, with D possibly being TRBD1 (5 bases). The CDR3 is made up of 14 amino acids. With 5 bases removed from V and 6 bases from J, the gap between germline ends came to 14 bases. The CDR3 here is CASSQRGAGQPQHF. The CDR3 DNA reads as TGTGCCAGCAGTCAGCGAGGGGCGGGTCAGCCCCAGCATTTT.

This clonotype was seen more than once but under ten times. V is TRBV10-3 and J is TRBJ1-5, with TRBD1 matching 7 bases. The germline CDR1 and CDR2 sequences are ENHRY and SYGVKD. CDR3 size: 20 residues. Trimming at V came to 0 bases and at J to 0 bases, leaving 14 bases not matched to a gene. CDR3 sequence: CAISESMSGQLGDSNQPQHF. CDR3 DNA sequence: TGTGCCATCAGTGAGTCGATGTCGGGACAGCTCGGGGATAGCAATCAGCCCCAGCATTTT.

The J gene is TRBJ2-2, the V gene TRBV5-1; perhaps TRBD1 as D (6 bases). Germline V gives CDR1 SGHRS, CDR2 YFSETQ. V was clipped by 0 bases and J by 2 bases, with 11 bases between them. This CDR3 has 16 amino acids. CDR3: CASSLVWGLNTGELFF. The DNA of the CDR3 is TGCGCCAGCAGCTTGGTCTGGGGGCTTAACACCGGGGAGCTGTTTTTT.

A few counts support this clonotype. The chain combines TRBV7-9 with TRBJ2-1, with 11 bases fitting TRBD2. This CDR3 comprises 16 residues. Germline V CDR1 and CDR2: SEHNR, FQNEAQ (reference sequence). The V gene end was trimmed by 2 bases and the J gene end by 7 bases; junction bases not matched to a gene: 7. This chain's CDR3 is CASSLLVTSGVNEQFF. The CDR3 DNA sequence: TGTGCCAGCAGCTTATTGGTGACTAGCGGGGTGAATGAGCAGTTCTTC.

This clonotype appeared a few times. The chain recombines TRBV7-2 with TRBJ1-2, with D perhaps matching TRBD1 (6 bases). The CDR3 consists of 13 residues. V shed 5 bases and J shed 4 bases, with 11 bases lying between them. CDR1 SGHTA and CDR2 FQGNSA come from the germline V gene. CDR3 residues: CASSPSDSYGYTF. DNA of the CDR3: TGTGCCAGCAGCCCCTCGGACAGCTATGGCTACACCTTC.

The chain is built from TRBV20-1 and TRBJ1-4; D is undetermined. The CDR3 extends over 11 amino acids. Trimming cost V 2 bases and J 11 bases, with 9 bases left between them. CDR1 and CDR2 (germline): DFQATT, SNEGSKA (reference sequence). CDR3 sequence: CSARPGDKLFF. The CDR3 nucleotides read TGCAGTGCTAGACCGGGAGACAAACTGTTTTTT.

This clonotype was picked up many times. The rearrangement joins TRBV6-2 or TRBV6-3 to TRBJ1-5, with D unresolved. The CDR3 runs 17 residues. The germline gives CDR1 MNHEY, CDR2 SVGEGT. The V end was cut by 8 bases, the J end by 9 bases, with 29 bases between. The CDR3 sequence: CASVIVRRDRAKGPQHF. The CDR3, as DNA: TGTGCCAGCGTCATCGTAAGGCGGGATCGGGCGAAGGGGCCCCAGCATTTT.

DNA of the CDR3: TGTGCCAGCAGCCCCGCTCCAGGGTCCTCCTACGAGCAGTACTTC. Translating gives CASSPAPGSSYEQYF. The J gene is TRBJ2-7, the V gene TRBV6-5; D is perhaps TRBD1 (5 bases). Germline CDR1 MNHEY, CDR2 SVGAGI. The CDR3 length is 15 residues. Trimming took off 6 bases at V and 0 bases at J, with 15 bases between the two ends.

In its sample, this clonotype was seen a few times. V is TRBV2 and J is TRBJ2-7; D is uncertain. CDR3 length: 12 amino acids. Per the germline V gene, CDR1 is SNHLY and CDR2 is FYNNEI. V was cut by 3 bases and J by 5 bases, with 8 bases left in between. CDR3 in amino acids: CASSEEGDEQYF. CDR3 nucleotide sequence: TGTGCCAGCAGTGAGGAAGGAGACGAGCAGTACTTC. Looking up the rest from reference TRBV2 and TRBJ2-7 gives the full variable domain: EPEVTQTPSHQVTQMGQEVILRCVPISNHLYFYWYRQILGQKVEFLVSFYNNEISEKSEIFDDQFSVERPDGSNFTLKIRSTKLEDSAMYFCASSEEGDEQYFGPGTRLTVT.

The V gene is TRBV19, the J gene TRBJ2-5; perhaps TRBD2 as D (5 bases). Deletions cut 7 bases from V and 2 bases from J, with 14 bases between. Germline V gene lookup returns CDR1 LNHDA and CDR2 SQIVND (reference sequence). This CDR3 has 14 amino acids. CDR3 region: CASNRGNLQETQYF. The CDR3, as DNA: TGTGCCAGTAACCGGGGAAATCTACAAGAGACCCAGTACTTC.

There are a few counts of this clonotype. This chain links TRBV6-5 with TRBJ1-5; TRBD1 agrees at 7 bases. V lost 6 bases, J lost 6 bases, and 5 bases stayed unmatched. CDR1 and CDR2 from the germline V gene are MNHEY and SVGAGI. This CDR3 has 13 amino acids. In DNA, the CDR3 is TGTGCCAGCAGACAGGGGCCTGGTCAGCCCCAGCATTTT. Translating gives CASRQGPGQPQHF.

This clonotype was counted ten times or more. This sequence joins TRBV12-3 or TRBV12-4 and TRBJ2-1; 7 nucleotides agree with TRBD1. The CDR3 length is 15 residues. After removal of 7 bases from V and 6 bases from J, the junction contained 12 bases not matched to a gene. The CDR3 reads CASIITGARSNEQFF. The CDR3 bases are TGTGCCAGCATCATAACAGGGGCCCGCTCCAATGAGCAGTTCTTC.

There are many counts of this clonotype. This chain links TRBV5-1 with TRBJ2-3, with D possibly TRBD1 on 6 matching bases. CDR1 and CDR2 (germline): SGHRS, YFSETQ. Trimming stripped 3 bases from V and 4 bases from J, with 15 bases between. The CDR3 loop spans 15 amino acids. The CDR3, as DNA: TGCGCCAGCAGCTCGACAGGCCTGGGGCCAGATACGCAGTATTTT. Encoded protein: CASSSTGLGPDTQYF. Variable domain in full (rest from reference TRBV5-1 and TRBJ2-3): KAGVTQTPRYLIKTRGQQVTLSCSPISGHRSVSWYQQTPGQGLQFLFEYFSETQRNKGNFPGRFSGRQFSNSRSEMNVSTLELGDSALYLCASSSTGLGPDTQYFGPGTRLTVL.

This chain joins TRBV5-1 and TRBJ2-3; unclear D gene. Trimming cost V 0 bases and J 5 bases, with 19 bases left between them. This CDR3 has 17 residues. Looked up from germline, CDR1 is SGHRS and CDR2 is YFSETQ. CDR3 sequence (DNA): TGCGCCAGCAGCTTGGTATGGAAGGCCCACAGAAGAGATACGCAGTATTTT. As protein: CASSLVWKAHRRDTQYF.

CDR3 region: CASSLEAVSSPLHF. DNA for the CDR3: TGCGCCAGCAGCTTGGAGGCGGTGAGTTCACCCCTCCACTTT. The V call is TRBV5-1, the J call TRBJ1-6, with no clear D. V was shortened by 0 bases and J by 9 bases, with 10 bases between the two germline ends. CDR3 length: 14 residues. Germline loops: CDR1 SGHRS, CDR2 YFSETQ.

The gene calls are TRBV27 and TRBJ2-3, with 7 bases fitting TRBD2. This CDR3 is 14 amino acids long. J lost 4 bases, V lost 1 base, and 2 bases had no gene match. CDR1 is MNHEY, CDR2 SMNVEV, per germline (reference sequence). CDR3 amino acids: CASSLWTRPDTQYF. The CDR3 DNA is TGTGCCAGCAGTTTATGGACTAGACCAGATACGCAGTATTTT.

The chain is built from TRBV7-2 and TRBJ2-1; a possible D gene is TRBD2 (7 bases). CDR3 size: 15 residues. The germline CDR1 and CDR2 sequences are SGHTA and FQGNSA. V lost 5 bases and J lost 6, with 17 bases in between. The CDR3 sequence: CASSPIRGGSNEQFF. The CDR3, as DNA: TGTGCCAGCAGCCCCATAAGGGGGGGCAGCAATGAGCAGTTCTTC.